This T cell receptor (beta chain) comes out of a study of T cell responses to AZD1222 COVID-19 vaccine. The CDR3 contains 15 residues. CDR1 SGHVS and CDR2 FQNEAQ come from the germline V gene. V was pared by 1 base and J by 11 bases, with 6 bases of the junction left unmatched. Method: immunoSEQ multiplex PCR; TCRdb's copy keeps in-frame clones and lacks some. The table records 90,000 to 110,000 clones, about four fifths of them present only once. This sample comprised peripheral blood, obtained on day 0 of AZD1222 vaccination. This receptor was taken from an adult in good health. The V and J genes are TRBV7-8 and TRBJ1-5; the match to TRBD1 covers 12 bases. The CDR3 coding sequence is TGTGCCAGCAGCTTAGATGGGACAGGGGGCGAGTCCCAGCATTTT. Amino acid sequence: CASSLDGTGGESQHF. The full variable domain, its missing parts supplied by reference TRBV7-8 and TRBJ1-5, is GAGVSQSPRYKVAKRGQDVALRCDPISGHVSLFWYQQALGQGPEFLTYFQNEAQLDKSGLPSDRFFAERPEGSVSTLKIQRTQQEDSAVYLCASSLDGTGGESQHFGDGTRLSIL.